One sample yielded the 13 T cell receptor beta chains listed below, sequenced in a study of metastatic and nonmetastatic thyroid tumors. Each patient went into thyroid surgery without having received any treatment. Using MiXCR, TCRdb re-called clones from the PCR reads. The table has 4,000 to 5,000 clones, approximately 29% seen once. Sequences were obtained from adjacent normal tissue. The receptor source for this set is a male donor with papillary thyroid cancer or a benign thyroid nodule (not recorded which). Some clones in this sample may be carry-over from other donors' samples.

By sample share, this clone is medium-sized. This rearrangement joins TRBV6-4 to TRBJ1-2; 8 bases align to TRBD1. The V and J ends lost 5 bases and 4 bases, in that order; junction bases with no gene match: 24. This CDR3 has 20 residues. The germline V gene has CDR1 MRHNA and CDR2 SNTAGT. Here the CDR3 reads CASSSSTPGTGELSGYGYTF. The CDR3 DNA follows: TGTGCCAGCAGTAGTAGTACACCCGGGACAGGAGAACTATCCGGCTATGGCTACACCTTC.

The rearrangement uses TRBV7-2 and TRBJ2-4, with 8 bases matching TRBD2. CDR1 and CDR2 (germline): SGHTA, FQGNSA. V lost 5 bases, J lost 1 base, and 10 bases stayed unmatched. The CDR3 length is 17 residues. DNA for the CDR3: TGTGCCAGCAGCGAGAGGAGCGGGAGCGGGGCCAAAAACATTCAGTACTTC. The encoded protein is CASSERSGSGAKNIQYF.

This chain links TRBV7-8 with TRBJ2-7, with 12 positions matching TRBD2. The CDR3 loop spans 17 amino acids. Germline V lookup: CDR1 SGHVS, CDR2 FQNEAQ. V lost 3 bases and J lost 0; bases outside the gene matches: 6. The CDR3, as DNA: TGTGCCAGCAGCTTTCTAGCGGGAGGGCCTCGCTCCTACGAGCAGTACTTC. Its translation: CASSFLAGGPRSYEQYF.

In regard to this clone: Germline and junction disagree at one end, which may indicate a read error. This sequence joins TRBV6-1 and TRBJ2-7; D remains unclear. CDR1 is MNHNS, CDR2 SASEGT, per germline. The CDR3 sequence is 13 residues long. The CDR3 region is CASRDVPNHEQYF. In nucleotides, the CDR3 is TGTGCCAGCCGTGACGTTCCGAATCACGAGCAGTACTTC.

Points on this clone: The CDR3 ends on some other residue instead of the conserved phenylalanine or tryptophan, so this is likely a read error. No DNA is shown, since the ends of the CDR3 on it are uncertain; the CDR3 is the one TCRdb lists. The J gene is TRBJ2-7, the V gene TRBV9; the table calls TRBD1, which could not be checked here. Per the germline V gene, CDR1 is SGDLS and CDR2 is YYNGEE. The CDR3 is 12 amino acids long, termini counted. The chain's CDR3 is CASSSTGDEQSC.

This clone qualifies as medium-sized. This chain connects TRBV10-3 to TRBJ2-2, with 8 bases aligning to TRBD2. CDR3 length equals 15 residues. Germline CDR1 and CDR2: ENHRY and SYGVKD. V was clipped by 6 bases and J by 0 bases; unmatched bases: 3. The CDR3 protein is CAIRPGLANTGELFF. CDR3 sequence (DNA): TGTGCCATCAGACCGGGACTAGCGAACACCGGGGAGCTGTTTTTT.

DNA for the CDR3: TGTGCCACCGCAACACAGGACCCCTATGGCTACACCTTC. Amino acid sequence: CATATQDPYGYTF. This sequence joins TRBV6-1 and TRBJ1-2; the D gene is possibly TRBD1 (5 bases). CDR1 is MNHNS, CDR2 SASEGT, per germline. Between the trimmed V and J ends, which lost 10 bases and 4 bases, there was a span of 16 bases. The CDR3 runs 13 residues.

The DNA for the CDR3 is TGCAGTGCTAGAGTAGCGGGGAGCACAGATACGCAGTATTTT. Amino acids: CSARVAGSTDTQYF. V gene TRBV20-1 combines with J gene TRBJ2-3, with 8 bases fitting TRBD2. The V and J ends lost 1 base and 0 bases, in that order; junction bases with no gene match: 0. This CDR3 spans 14 amino acids. Germline CDR1 DFQATT, CDR2 SNEGSKA (reference sequence).

The chain links TRBV7-8 to TRBJ1-5; weak D call: TRBD1 (5 bases). V gave up 5 bases and J gave up 4 bases, with 21 bases separating them. This CDR3 is built from 17 residues. Germline CDR1 reads SGHVS; CDR2 reads FQNEAQ. This CDR3 reads CASSAKLRDSVNQPQHF. As DNA, the CDR3 is TGTGCCAGCAGCGCAAAACTACGTGACAGTGTTAATCAGCCCCAGCATTTT.

V and J are TRBV11-2 and TRBJ2-1, with TRBD1 matching 7 bases. Germline values: CDR1 SGHAT, CDR2 FQNNGV. The CDR3 sequence is 16 residues long. Trimming took 4 bases from V and 8 from J; bases not matched to a gene: 14. The CDR3, as DNA: TGTGCCAGCAGCTCCTATGGGGGTTACAGGGGATATGAGCAGTTCTTC. It encodes CASSSYGGYRGYEQFF.

V is TRBV5-1 and J is TRBJ1-1, with 9 nucleotides matching TRBD1. V lost 4 bases, J lost 5 bases, and 6 bases stayed unmatched. CDR1 and CDR2 from the germline V gene are SGHRS and YFSETQ. The CDR3 runs 14 residues. DNA for the CDR3: TGCGCCAGCAGCCGGGACAGGGTGGGGACTGAAGCTTTCTTT. It encodes CASSRDRVGTEAFF. The whole variable domain, remainder taken from reference TRBV5-1 and TRBJ1-1, is KAGVTQTPRYLIKTRGQQVTLSCSPISGHRSVSWYQQTPGQGLQFLFEYFSETQRNKGNFPGRFSGRQFSNSRSEMNVSTLELGDSALYLCASSRDRVGTEAFFGQGTRLTVV.

This clone showed up just a few times. This sequence joins TRBV27 and TRBJ1-2; the D gene is possibly TRBD1 (5 bases). Between the trimmed V and J ends, which lost 3 bases and 2 bases, there was a span of 13 bases. From germline, CDR1 is MNHEY and CDR2 SMNVEV (reference sequence). The CDR3 length is 15 residues. CDR3 sequence: CASSLRQSLNYGYTF. DNA for the CDR3: TGTGCCAGCAGTTTGCGACAGTCACTAAACTATGGCTACACCTTC.

The chain recombines TRBV20-1 with TRBJ2-5; 11 bases line up with TRBD2. Germline loops: CDR1 DFQATT, CDR2 SNEGSKA (reference sequence). V was pared by 6 bases and J by 7 bases, with 13 bases of the junction left unmatched. The CDR3 runs to 15 residues. The CDR3 loop reads CSAPAGTSGPGTQYF. CDR3 bases: TGCAGTGCCCCCGCGGGGACTAGCGGTCCGGGGACCCAGTACTTC.